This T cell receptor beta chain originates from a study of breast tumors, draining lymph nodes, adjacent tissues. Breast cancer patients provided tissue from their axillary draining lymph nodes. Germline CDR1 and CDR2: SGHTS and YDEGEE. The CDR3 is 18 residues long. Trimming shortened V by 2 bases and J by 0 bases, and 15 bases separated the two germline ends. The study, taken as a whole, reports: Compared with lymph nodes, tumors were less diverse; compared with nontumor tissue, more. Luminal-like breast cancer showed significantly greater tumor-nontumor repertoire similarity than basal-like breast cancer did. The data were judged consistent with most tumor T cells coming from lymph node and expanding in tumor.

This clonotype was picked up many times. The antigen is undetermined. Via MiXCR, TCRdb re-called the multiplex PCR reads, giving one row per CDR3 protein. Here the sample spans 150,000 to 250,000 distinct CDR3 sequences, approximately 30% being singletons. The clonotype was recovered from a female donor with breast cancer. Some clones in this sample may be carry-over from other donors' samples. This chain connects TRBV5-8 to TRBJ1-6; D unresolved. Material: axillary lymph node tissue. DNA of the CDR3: TGTGCCAGCAGCTTTCGCGGGATTGCTAACTCCTATAATTCACCCCTCCACTTT. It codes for CASSFRGIANSYNSPLHF.